This T cell receptor beta chain was sequenced in a study of regulatory T cells in long-lasting Graves disease. This CDR3 comprises 13 residues. V lost 10 bases to trimming and J lost 7 bases; unmatched junction nucleotides: 3. CDR1 and CDR2 (germline): SGHVS, FQNEAQ. Library construction for TCR beta used iRepertoire HTBI primers and Arm-PCR of CDR3 regions. TCRdb called the multiplex PCR reads again in MiXCR, with one record for every CDR3 protein. Found here are a few hundred thousand distinct CDR3 sequences, approximately 12% of them singletons; the top ten hold 18%. Time point here: newly diagnosed GD, antithyroid drugs for less than 3 months. The authors made the TCR library using RNA they extracted from PBMCs. These same records also appear under a second study, on T cells in Graves' hyperthyroidism and ophthalmopathy.

The clonotype comes from a woman under 30 with Graves disease. The specimen was peripheral blood mononuclear cells (PBMCs), collected at new diagnosis, from a patient treated with antithyroid drugs. V gene TRBV7-8 combines with J gene TRBJ2-3; TRBD2 matches 15 bases. CDR3 in DNA: TGTGCCACCGGACTAGCGGGGGGGCATACGCAGTATTTT. Protein sequence: CATGLAGGHTQYF.